This TCR beta chain is drawn from a study of regulatory T cells in long-lasting Graves disease. Time point indicated: persistent/refractory GD, antithyroid drugs over 5 years with positive TRAb. After RNA was extracted from PBMCs, the TCR library was made from it. Trimming removed 5 bases from V and 3 bases from J; junction bases left unmatched: 11. The CDR3 length is 17 residues. This clonotype has at least ten counts. For TCR beta, libraries came from iRepertoire HTBI primers and Arm-PCR of CDR3 regions. One entry per CDR3 protein, called by TCRdb with MiXCR from the multiplex PCR reads. This table holds about 460,000 distinct CDR3 sequences, around a fifth found once.

The chain joins TRBV12-3 or TRBV12-4 to TRBJ1-4, with 8 bases identical to TRBD1. This TCR derives from a female donor with Graves disease. Here the sequenced sample was peripheral blood mononuclear cells (PBMCs), taken when the disease was refractory, from a patient treated with antithyroid drugs. The CDR3 is CASSPRDRGAANEKLFF. The CDR3 DNA reads as TGTGCCAGCAGTCCCCGAGACAGGGGAGCGGCTAATGAAAAACTGTTTTTT.